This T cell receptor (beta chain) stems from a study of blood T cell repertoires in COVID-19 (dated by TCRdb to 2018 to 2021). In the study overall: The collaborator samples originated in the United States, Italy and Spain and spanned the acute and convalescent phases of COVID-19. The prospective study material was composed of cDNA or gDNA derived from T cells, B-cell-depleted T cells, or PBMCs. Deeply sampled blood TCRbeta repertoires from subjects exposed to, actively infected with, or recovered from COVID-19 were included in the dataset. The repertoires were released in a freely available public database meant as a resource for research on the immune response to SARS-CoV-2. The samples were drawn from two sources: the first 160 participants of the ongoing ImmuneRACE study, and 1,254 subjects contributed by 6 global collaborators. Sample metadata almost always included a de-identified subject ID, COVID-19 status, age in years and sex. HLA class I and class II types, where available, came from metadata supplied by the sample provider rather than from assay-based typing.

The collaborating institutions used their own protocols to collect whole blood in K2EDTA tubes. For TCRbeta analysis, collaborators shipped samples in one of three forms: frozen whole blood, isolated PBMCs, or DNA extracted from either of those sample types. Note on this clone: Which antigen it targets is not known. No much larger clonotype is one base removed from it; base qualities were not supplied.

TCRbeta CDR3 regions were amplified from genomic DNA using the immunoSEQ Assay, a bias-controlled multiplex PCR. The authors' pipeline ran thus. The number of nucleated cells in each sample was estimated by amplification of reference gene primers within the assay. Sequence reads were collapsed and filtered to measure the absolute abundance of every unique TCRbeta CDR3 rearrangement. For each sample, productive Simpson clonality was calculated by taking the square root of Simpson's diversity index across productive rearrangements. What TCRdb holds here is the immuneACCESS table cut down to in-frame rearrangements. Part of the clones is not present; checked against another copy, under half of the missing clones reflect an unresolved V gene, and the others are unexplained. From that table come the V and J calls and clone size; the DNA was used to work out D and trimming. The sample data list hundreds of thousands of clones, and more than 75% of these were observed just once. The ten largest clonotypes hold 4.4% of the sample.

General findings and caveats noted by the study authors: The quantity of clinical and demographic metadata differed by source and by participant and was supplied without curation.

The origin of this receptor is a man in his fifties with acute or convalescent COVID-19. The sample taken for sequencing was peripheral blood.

The encoded CDR3 is CASSLWTVSSGNTIYF. The bases read TGTGCCAGCAGCTTATGGACAGTCAGCTCTGGAAACACCATATATTTT. The chain is assembled from TRBV7-8 and TRBJ1-3; TRBD1 might be the D gene, on 6 matching bases. The CDR3 covers 16 residues, taking in both the cysteine and the phenylalanine. Of all the DNA, just the CDR3 is kept, 48 bases in frame from base 1. V is shortened by 2 bases, J by 0 bases, and the region joining them spans 11 bases. CDR1 and CDR2 (SGHVS, FQNEAQ) derive from the germline V gene.